This TCR beta chain stems from a study of blood T cell repertoires in COVID-19 (dated by TCRdb to the early 2020s). Some background on the complete study: The collaborator samples originated in the United States, Italy and Spain and spanned the acute and convalescent phases of COVID-19. Nearly every sample came with metadata listing a de-identified subject ID, COVID-19 status, age in years and sex. Where available, HLA class I and class II types were obtained from metadata supplied by the sample provider rather than from assay-based typing. Samples came from the ongoing ImmuneRACE study (first 160 participants) plus 1,254 subjects from 6 global collaborators. The prospective study material was composed of cDNA or gDNA derived from T cells, B-cell-depleted T cells, or PBMCs. Subjects who had been exposed to COVID-19, were actively infected with it, or had recovered from it provided the deeply sampled blood TCRbeta repertoires that made up the dataset. A freely available public database, intended as a resource for researchers studying the immune response to SARS-CoV-2, is where the repertoires were released.

The germline V gene gives CDR1 as SNHLY and CDR2 as FYNNEI. A distance of 11 bases separates the germline ends of V and J, which lose 8 bases and 3 bases respectively. The CDR3 runs 13 amino acids, cysteine and phenylalanine included. Here the CDR3 DNA is all that survives: 39 bases in frame from base 1. As concerns this clone: No cognate antigen has been identified for it. No much larger clone exists at a distance of one base, and base qualities are not known.

General study outcomes and caveats: The amount of clinical and demographic metadata varied by source and participant and was provided uncurated.

At one collaborating source in Seattle, patients were enrolled during active infection and were followed longitudinally through the course of disease. Each collaborating institution followed its own protocols to collect whole blood in K2EDTA tubes. For TCRbeta analysis, collaborators shipped samples in one of three forms: frozen whole blood, isolated PBMCs, or DNA extracted from either of those sample types. The immunoSEQ Assay, a bias-controlled multiplex PCR, was used to amplify TCRbeta CDR3 regions from genomic DNA. Per the source publication's procedure: The number of nucleated cells in each sample was estimated from the amplification of reference gene primers within the assay. To quantify the absolute abundance of each unique TCRbeta CDR3 rearrangement, sequence reads were collapsed and filtered. For each sample, productive Simpson clonality was calculated as the square root of Simpson's diversity index across productive rearrangements. TCRdb obtained this table from immuneACCESS and retained in-frame rearrangements with V and J assigned. These tables miss some clones; where compared with another copy, unresolved V genes account for less than half of the shortfall, and the remainder is unexplained. V and J calls and clone size are given by that table; D and trimming were obtained from the DNA. This sample lists approximately 110,000 clones; more than 80% were detected once. The top ten clones comprise approximately 5% of the sample.

The sequencing sample was made of peripheral blood. This TCR derives from a woman aged 60-70 years with COVID-19, enrolled during active disease. The chain uses TRBV2 and TRBJ1-3; too little of a D gene remains to name it. The DNA reads TGTGCCAGCGCCGGCACAGATGGAAACACCATATATTTT. It translates to CASAGTDGNTIYF.